The 19 T cell receptor beta chains listed next were all sequenced from one sample in a study of Ad26.COV2.S vaccination and SARS-CoV-2 variants (dated by TCRdb to the early 2020s). In the paper's terms, the time point label means: individuals recovered from natural SARS-CoV-2 infection. The library was made by the immunoSEQ multiplex PCR assay. Held by TCRdb, this immuneACCESS table contains in-frame sequences only and omits some clones. Under half of the omission traces to an unresolved V gene where checked; the cause of the rest is unknown. The sample table holds about 350,000 clones, of which about 92% were seen once. Under 4% of the sample is held by the ten biggest clonotypes. Here the sequenced sample was peripheral blood, taken after recovery from COVID-19. These receptors all stem from a human donor who had recovered from COVID-19.

The rearrangement joins TRBV6-5 to TRBJ1-2; D perhaps matches TRBD1 (6 bases). The CDR3 runs 14 residues. Germline V lookup: CDR1 MNHEY, CDR2 SVGAGI. Between the trimmed V and J ends, which lost 3 bases and 2 bases, there was a span of 10 bases. The CDR3 here is CASSYGQTNYGYTF. CDR3 DNA: TGTGCCAGCAGTTATGGACAGACCAACTATGGCTACACCTTC.

The chain recombines TRBV19 with TRBJ1-2; 9 positions agree with TRBD1. Germline trimming cut 5 bases from V and 4 bases from J; bases unmatched to any gene: 5. The V gene's germline CDR1 is LNHDA and CDR2 SQIVND (reference sequence). This CDR3 spans 14 amino acids. CDR3 region: CASSVDRGSYGYTF. The CDR3 DNA is TGTGCCAGTAGTGTTGACAGGGGGAGCTATGGCTACACCTTC.

The gene calls are TRBV7-8 and TRBJ1-6; 8 nucleotides agree with TRBD1. The trim removed 4 bases at V and 7 bases at J, leaving 3 bases unmatched. The CDR3 sequence is 14 residues long. Germline V gene data show CDR1 as SGHVS and CDR2 as FQNEAQ. CDR3 sequence reads: CASSSGQGNSPLHF. The CDR3 nucleotides are TGTGCCAGCAGCTCCGGACAGGGAAATTCACCCCTCCACTTT.

This clone showed up just once. V and J are TRBV3-1 (or the pseudogene TRBV3-2) and TRBJ1-6; D gene ambiguous. The CDR3 has 11 amino acids. Per the germline V gene, CDR1 is LGHDT and CDR2 is YNNKEL (reference sequence). V was pared by 0 bases and J by 9 bases, with 0 bases between. The chain's CDR3 is CASSQDSPLHF. CDR3 coding DNA: TGTGCCAGCAGCCAAGATTCACCCCTCCACTTT.

V is TRBV7-9 and J is TRBJ1-1, with D unresolved. There are 15 residues in the CDR3. Trimming took 5 bases from V and 12 from J, leaving 25 bases between them. Germline V gene lookup returns CDR1 SEHNR and CDR2 FQNEAQ (reference sequence). CDR3 nucleotides: TGTGCCAGCAGCCCTAGCCCCACGCCCCTAAGGGATACTTTCTTT. Translation gives CASSPSPTPLRDTFF.

V usage is TRBV14 and J usage is TRBJ1-2; D possibly corresponds to TRBD1 (6 bases). Germline CDR1 reads SGHDN; CDR2 reads FVKESK. The CDR3 is 14 amino acids. V gave up 4 bases and J gave up 5 bases, with 14 bases separating them. As DNA, the CDR3 is TGTGCCAGCAGCCCTTGGACAGTAGGGTATGGCTACACCTTC. Translation gives CASSPWTVGYGYTF.

The chain links TRBV6-4 to TRBJ1-6; possible D gene TRBD1, 6 bases. The CDR3 is 21 amino acids. CDR1 is MRHNA, CDR2 SNTAGT, per germline. The V end lost 2 bases, the J end lost 4 bases, and 27 bases lay between the germline ends. DNA of the CDR3: TGTGCCAGCAGTGACCCCAATAGCGGGGGCGGTTTACTCCCTTATAATTCACCCCTCCACTTT. This codes for CASSDPNSGGGLLPYNSPLHF.

The V call is TRBV13, the J call TRBJ2-7; D not resolved. With 0 bases removed from V and 1 base from J, the gap between germline ends came to 1 base. This CDR3 spans 12 amino acids. From germline, CDR1 is PRHDT and CDR2 FYEKMQ (reference sequence). The chain's CDR3 is CASSLGSYEQYF. As DNA, the CDR3 is TGTGCCAGCAGCTTAGGGTCCTACGAGCAGTACTTC. The full variable domain, its missing parts supplied by reference TRBV13 and TRBJ2-7, is AAGVIQSPRHLIKEKRETATLKCYPIPRHDTVYWYQQGPGQDPQFLISFYEKMQSDKGSIPDRFSAQQFSDYHSELNMSSLELGDSALYFCASSLGSYEQYFGPGTRLTVT.

The chain carries TRBV6-1 and TRBJ1-2, with TRBD1 matching 9 bases. V trimming: 0 bases; J trimming: 5 bases; junction bases outside the gene matches: 4. Looked up from germline, CDR1 is MNHNS and CDR2 is SASEGT. The CDR3 totals 15 residues. The CDR3 nucleotides read TGTGCCAGCAGTGAAGCACAGGGGGCGGGATATGGCTACACCTTC. It specifies CASSEAQGAGYGYTF.

The chain carries TRBV9 and TRBJ1-2, with 7 bases lining up with TRBD1. V was clipped by 1 base and J by 6 bases; unmatched bases: 15. CDR1 SGDLS and CDR2 YYNGEE come from the germline V gene. CDR3 size: 17 residues. The CDR3 loop reads CASSVSRIETGSHGYTF. CDR3 nucleotides: TGTGCCAGCAGCGTATCCAGAATCGAGACAGGGTCGCATGGCTACACCTTC.

This clone came up once. J is TRBJ2-7 and V is TRBV6-5; 9 bases line up with TRBD1. Germline V gene data show CDR1 as MNHEY and CDR2 as SVGAGI. This CDR3 is 15 amino acids long. The trim removed 2 bases at V and 2 bases at J, leaving 4 bases unmatched. The CDR3 loop is CASSYQDRGTYEQYF. CDR3 nucleotide sequence: TGTGCCAGCAGTTACCAGGACAGGGGCACCTACGAGCAGTACTTC.

This sequence joins TRBV6-2 or TRBV6-3 and TRBJ2-3; 8 bases fit TRBD2. From germline, CDR1 is MNHEY and CDR2 SVGEGT. V lost 5 bases and J lost 11; bases outside the gene matches: 3. The CDR3 is 11 amino acids. The CDR3 sequence is CASSGAGGQYF. In DNA form, the CDR3 reads TGTGCCAGCAGTGGGGCGGGGGGGCAGTATTTT.

This clone was found once. The chain couples TRBV2 to TRBJ1-3; no firm D call. The ends were cut back, 1 base at V and 3 bases at J, with 4 bases in the middle. The CDR3 length is 13 residues. CDR1 and CDR2 from the germline V gene are SNHLY and FYNNEI. CDR3 region: CASSEGLGNTIYF. CDR3 nucleotides: TGTGCCAGCAGTGAAGGGCTTGGAAACACCATATATTTT.

The CDR3 region is CASTRKGPNYGYTF. The DNA of the CDR3 is TGTGCCAGCACCCGGAAGGGGCCCAACTATGGCTACACCTTC. The rearrangement joins TRBV6-5 to TRBJ1-2, with D possibly being TRBD1 (5 bases). Germline CDR1 reads MNHEY; CDR2 reads SVGAGI. This CDR3 has 14 amino acids. V was clipped by 7 bases and J by 2 bases, with 14 bases between them.

The rearrangement uses TRBV7-9 and TRBJ1-1; no clear D. The V and J ends lost 1 base and 4 bases respectively, with 13 bases between them. The length of the CDR3 is 15 residues. Germline CDR1 SEHNR, CDR2 FQNEAQ (reference sequence). The chain's CDR3 is CASSLVGSEGTEAFF. The CDR3, as DNA: TGTGCCAGCAGCTTAGTGGGTTCGGAGGGCACTGAAGCTTTCTTT.

The chain carries TRBV5-4 and TRBJ2-7; D might be TRBD2 (6 bases). The V and J ends lost 2 bases and 1 base respectively, with 13 bases between them. Germline CDR1 reads SGHNT; CDR2 reads YYREEE (reference sequence). The CDR3 has 15 amino acids. CDR3 bases: TGTGCCAGCAGCTTCGGGACGGGAGCTTCCTACGAGCAGTACTTC. Its translation: CASSFGTGASYEQYF.

The chain recombines TRBV12-2 with TRBJ2-7. TRBV12-2 is listed as a pseudogene. This CDR3 region has 14 residues. CDR3 in amino acids: CASRFPKFSYEQYF. CDR3 nucleotides: TGTGCAAGTCGCTTCCCCAAGTTCTCCTACGAGCAGTACTTC.

Worth noting for this clone: One junction end disagrees with the germline gene, perhaps due to a read error. The chain employs TRBV7-7 and TRBJ2-1; D is perhaps TRBD2 (5 bases). Germline-derived CDR1 and CDR2 are SSHAT and FNYEAQ (reference sequence). The CDR3 is made up of 15 amino acids. The CDR3 is CASSPNSGTYNEQFF. CDR3 in DNA: TGTGCTAGCAGCCCAAATTCGGGAACCTACAATGAGCAGTTCTTC.

J is TRBJ1-2 and V is TRBV5-4; D might be TRBD1 (5 bases). V was shortened by 1 base and J by 4 bases, with 8 bases between the two germline ends. This CDR3 contains 13 residues. CDR1 is SGHNT and CDR2 is YYREEE in the germline V gene (reference sequence). The CDR3, as DNA: TGTGCCAGCAGCTTGAGTGGGGGCTATGGCTACACCTTC. Protein product: CASSLSGGYGYTF.